The text below deals with one T cell receptor beta chain. This entry comes from a study of blood T cell repertoires in COVID-19. Whole-study context: COVID-19 samples, acute and convalescent, were from the United States, Italy and Spain. T cells, B-cell-depleted T cells, or PBMCs supplied cDNA or gDNA.

Per the study methods: Amplification with reference gene primers provided the estimates of nucleated cell counts. Using immunoSEQ multiplex PCR, the repertoire was profiled, and TCRdb retains in-frame clones only, with some absent. The DNA was the basis for D and trimming; V, J and clone size are from that table. The profile covers 100,000 or so clones, with over 80% appearing a single time and 5.7% taken by the ten largest. The TCR comes from a man aged 45-65 years with active COVID-19. The sample was peripheral blood.

This CDR3 is CASSLRQGATNEKLFF. Here the CDR3 DNA reads TGTGCCAGCAGTCTCAGACAGGGTGCAACTAATGAAAAACTGTTTTTT. This chain links TRBV28 with TRBJ1-4, with 7 positions matching TRBD1. This CDR3 region has 16 residues. Trimming at V came to 5 bases and at J to 0 bases, leaving 6 bases not matched to a gene. The V gene's germline CDR1 is MDHEN and CDR2 SYDVKM. The whole variable domain, remainder taken from reference TRBV28 and TRBJ1-4, is DVKVTQSSRYLVKRTGEKVFLECVQDMDHENMFWYRQDPGLGLRLIYFSYDVKMKEKGDIPEGYSVSREKKERFSLILESASTNQTSMYLCASSLRQGATNEKLFFGSGTQLSVL.